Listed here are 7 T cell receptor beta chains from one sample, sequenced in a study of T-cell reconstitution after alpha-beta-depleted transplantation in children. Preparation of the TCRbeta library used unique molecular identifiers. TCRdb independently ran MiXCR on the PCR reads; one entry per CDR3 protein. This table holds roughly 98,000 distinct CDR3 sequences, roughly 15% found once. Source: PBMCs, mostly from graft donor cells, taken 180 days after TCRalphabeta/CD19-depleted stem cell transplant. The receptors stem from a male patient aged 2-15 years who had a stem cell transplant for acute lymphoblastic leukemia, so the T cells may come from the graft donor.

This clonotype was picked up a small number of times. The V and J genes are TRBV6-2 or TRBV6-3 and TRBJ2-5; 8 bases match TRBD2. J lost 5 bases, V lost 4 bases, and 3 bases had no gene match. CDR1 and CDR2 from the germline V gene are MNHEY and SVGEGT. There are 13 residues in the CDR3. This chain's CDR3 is CASSFLAGETQYF. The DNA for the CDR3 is TGTGCCAGCAGTTTTTTAGCGGGGGAGACCCAGTACTTC.

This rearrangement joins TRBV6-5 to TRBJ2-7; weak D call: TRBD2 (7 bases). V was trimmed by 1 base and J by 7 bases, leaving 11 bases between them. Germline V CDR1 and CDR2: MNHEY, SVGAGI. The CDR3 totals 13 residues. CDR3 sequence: CASSYYGGREQYF. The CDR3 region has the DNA TGTGCCAGCAGTTACTACGGGGGGCGTGAGCAGTACTTC.

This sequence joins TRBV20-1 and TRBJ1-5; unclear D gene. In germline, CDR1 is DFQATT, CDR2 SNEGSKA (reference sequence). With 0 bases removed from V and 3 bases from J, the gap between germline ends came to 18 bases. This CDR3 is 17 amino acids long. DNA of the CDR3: TGCAGTGCTAGAGATCCCTCCGCAGGCCCAGTCAATCAGCCCCAGCATTTT. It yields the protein CSARDPSAGPVNQPQHF.

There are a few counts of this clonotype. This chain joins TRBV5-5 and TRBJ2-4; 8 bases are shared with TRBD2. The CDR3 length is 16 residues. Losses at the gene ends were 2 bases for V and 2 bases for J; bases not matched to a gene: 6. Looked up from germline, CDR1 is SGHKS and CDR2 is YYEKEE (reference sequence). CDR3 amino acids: CASSFRGGITKNIQYF. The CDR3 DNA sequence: TGTGCCAGCAGCTTCCGGGGGGGTATAACCAAAAACATTCAGTACTTC. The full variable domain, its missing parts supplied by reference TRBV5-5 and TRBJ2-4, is DAGVTQSPTHLIKTRGQQVTLRCSPISGHKSVSWYQQVLGQGPQFIFQYYEKEERGRGNFPDRFSARQFPNYSSELNVNALLLGDSALYLCASSFRGGITKNIQYFGAGTRLSVL.

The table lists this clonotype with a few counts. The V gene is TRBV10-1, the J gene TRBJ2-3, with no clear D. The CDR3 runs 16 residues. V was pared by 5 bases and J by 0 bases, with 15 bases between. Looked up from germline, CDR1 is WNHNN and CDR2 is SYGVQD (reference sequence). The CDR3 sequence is CASSLRLAKSTDTQYF. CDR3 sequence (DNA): TGCGCCAGCAGTCTGCGCCTCGCGAAAAGCACAGATACGCAGTATTTT.

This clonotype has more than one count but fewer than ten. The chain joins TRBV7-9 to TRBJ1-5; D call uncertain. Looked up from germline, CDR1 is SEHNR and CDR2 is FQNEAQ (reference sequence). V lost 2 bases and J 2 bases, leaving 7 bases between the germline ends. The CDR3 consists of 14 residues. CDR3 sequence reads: CASSLTSGNQPQHF. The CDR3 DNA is TGTGCCAGCAGCTTAACGTCAGGCAATCAGCCCCAGCATTTT.

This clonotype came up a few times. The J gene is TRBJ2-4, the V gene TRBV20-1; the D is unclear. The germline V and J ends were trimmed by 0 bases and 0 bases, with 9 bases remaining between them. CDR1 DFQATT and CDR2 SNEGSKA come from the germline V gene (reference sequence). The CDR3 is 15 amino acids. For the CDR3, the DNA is TGCAGTGCTAGAGATCCACAGCTAGCCAAAAACATTCAGTACTTC. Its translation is CSARDPQLAKNIQYF.